The rows below give T cell receptor beta chains drawn from one sample of a study of OX40 agonist ivuxolimab in advanced cancers. Profiling relied on immunoSEQ multiplex PCR, and the TCRdb table lists in-frame clones only, not all of them. Of over 65,000 clones detected, about 84% appear once; the ten largest clones hold around 0.51%. The sample here was CD4+ or CD8+ T cells sorted from blood, taken in a trial of the OX40 agonist ivuxolimab. These receptors were obtained from an adult with an advanced solid tumor such as melanoma, head and neck, liver or kidney cancer. Each CDR3 is given with its conserved first and last residue. The order of the fields is V gene, D gene, J gene, clone size, CDR3 protein, CDR3 DNA. The D gene is left open where the match is weak. Part of the rows lack a size; the others show once, few, many or a class for expanded clones.

>TRBV6-1|-|TRBJ1-4|-
CASSEQRGSPPFF
TGTGCCAGCAGTGAACAAAGGGGCTCGCCGCCGTTTTTT
>TRBV28|TRBD1|TRBJ2-1|-
CASSPTGAELEQFF
TGTGCCAGCAGCCCGACAGGGGCAGAGCTTGAGCAGTTCTTC
>TRBV6-1|-|TRBJ1-1|-
CASTASVNTEAFF
TGTGCCAGCACTGCCAGTGTGAACACTGAAGCTTTCTTT
>TRBV30|-|TRBJ2-5|-
CAWGRAGRIKTQYF
TGTGCCTGGGGTCGCGCGGGTCGAATAAAGACCCAGTACTTC
>TRBV28|TRBD1|TRBJ2-7|-
CASSSGQGYEQYF
TGTGCCAGCAGTTCCGGACAGGGCTACGAGCAGTACTTC
>TRBV10-3|-|TRBJ1-1|-
CAITLGQNTEAFF
TGTGCCATCACCTTGGGACAGAACACTGAAGCTTTCTTT
>TRBV27|TRBD2|TRBJ2-7|-
CASRGLAGGYEQYF
TGTGCCAGCAGAGGACTAGCGGGAGGATATGAGCAGTACTTC
>TRBV7-9|-|TRBJ2-3|-
CASSLEGGRALTDTQYF
TGTGCCAGCAGCTTAGAAGGCGGCAGGGCCCTCACAGATACGCAGTATTTT
>TRBV6-1|-|TRBJ1-4|-
CASSPGIRDGEKLFF
TGTGCCAGCAGCCCGGGCATTCGGGACGGGGAAAAACTGTTTTTT
>TRBV9|-|TRBJ1-2|-
CASSVEPRKNYGYTF
TGTGCCAGCAGCGTAGAGCCCAGGAAAAACTATGGCTACACCTTC
>TRBV18|-|TRBJ1-5|-
CASSGGNSNQPQHF
TGTGCCAGCTCAGGAGGGAATAGCAATCAGCCCCAGCATTTT
>TRBV9|TRBD2|TRBJ2-1|-
CASRPSGRGNNEQFF
TGTGCCAGCAGGCCTAGCGGGAGGGGTAACAATGAGCAGTTCTTC
>TRBV20-1|-|TRBJ1-1|-
CSARELEAFF
TGCAGTGCTAGGGAACTTGAAGCTTTCTTT
>TRBV5-1|-|TRBJ1-1|-
CASSLGQLRIMNTEAFF
TGCGCCAGCAGCTTGGGACAACTACGAATTATGAACACTGAAGCTTTCTTT
>TRBV10-3|TRBD1|TRBJ2-2|few
CAISSTGAGELFF
TGTGCCATCAGTTCCACAGGGGCCGGGGAGCTGTTTTTT
>TRBV19|TRBD1|TRBJ2-3|-
CASRYRGTGFTDTQYF
TGTGCCAGTAGATATCGGGGGACAGGGTTTACAGATACGCAGTATTTT
>TRBV29-1|-|TRBJ2-2|-
CSVRIGWGTGELFF
TGCAGCGTACGAATAGGGTGGGGCACCGGGGAGCTGTTTTTT
>TRBV4-1|-|TRBJ2-5|-
CASSQDRHRQETQYF
TGCGCCAGCAGCCAAGATCGGCACAGACAAGAGACCCAGTACTTC
>TRBV19|-|TRBJ2-2|-
CASSIEGRGGELFF
TGTGCCAGTAGTATCGAGGGGAGAGGCGGGGAGCTGTTTTTT
>TRBV4-1|-|TRBJ2-3|few
CASSQDLQRVSTDTQYF
TGCGCCAGCAGCCAAGATCTCCAGCGGGTTAGCACAGATACGCAGTATTTT
>TRBV14|-|TRBJ2-5|-
CASSRLGRETQYF
TGTGCCAGCAGCCGGTTAGGGAGGGAGACCCAGTACTTC
>TRBV6-1|-|TRBJ1-5|-
CASSEVAHQPQHF
TGTGCCAGCAGTGAGGTGGCACATCAGCCCCAGCATTTT
>TRBV6-5|-|TRBJ1-5|-
CASSYSGRDQPQHF
TGTGCCAGCAGTTACTCAGGCCGAGATCAGCCCCAGCATTTT
>TRBV30|-|TRBJ1-5|-
CAFRLGTAGNQPQHF
TGTGCCTTTCGTCTGGGCACGGCCGGCAATCAGCCCCAGCATTTT
>TRBV2|-|TRBJ2-7|many
CASSETQGWEQYF
TGTGCCAGCAGTGAAACACAGGGCTGGGAGCAGTACTTC
>TRBV5-1|-|TRBJ1-2|once
CASSPPNRDPNYGYTF
TGCGCCAGCAGCCCTCCTAACAGGGACCCTAACTATGGCTACACCTTC
>TRBV5-1|TRBD1|TRBJ1-1|-
CASNPATGTPEAFF
TGCGCCAGCAACCCGGCGACAGGGACCCCTGAAGCTTTCTTT
>TRBV27|-|TRBJ2-3|-
CASSLYPRTDTQYF
TGTGCCAGCAGTTTATACCCGCGCACAGATACGCAGTATTTT
>TRBV18|-|TRBJ2-2|once
CASSLSQGRSTGELFF
TGTGCCAGCTCACTATCACAGGGTAGGAGCACCGGGGAGCTGTTTTTT
>TRBV6-5|TRBD2|TRBJ2-3|-
CASSFSGPSTDTQYF
TGTGCCAGCAGTTTTAGCGGGCCAAGCACAGATACGCAGTATTTT
>TRBV19|-|TRBJ1-3|-
CASSPDRRSGNTIYF
TGTGCCAGTAGTCCTGACCGACGCTCTGGAAACACCATATATTTT
>TRBV7-9|-|TRBJ2-3|-
CASSMTGTSTDTQYF
TGTGCCAGCAGCATGACAGGGACTAGCACAGATACGCAGTATTTT
>TRBV5-1|-|TRBJ1-4|-
CASSLDGTSNEKLFF
TGCGCCAGCAGCTTGGATGGGACCTCTAATGAAAAACTGTTTTTT
>TRBV6-5|-|TRBJ1-4|few
CASSYGRGNEKLFF
TGTGCCAGCAGTTACGGCAGGGGAAACGAAAAACTGTTTTTT
>TRBV5-1|-|TRBJ1-1|few
CASSLDLRAGAFF
TGCGCCAGCAGCTTGGACCTGAGGGCAGGAGCTTTCTTT
>TRBV7-2|-|TRBJ2-7|-
CASSLALNSYEQYF
TGTGCCAGCAGCTTAGCGCTAAACTCCTACGAGCAGTACTTC
>TRBV18|TRBD1|TRBJ2-7|-
CASSRPGTGPYEQYF
TGTGCCAGCTCTCGTCCCGGGACAGGGCCATACGAGCAGTACTTC
>TRBV6-1|TRBD1|TRBJ2-1|once
CASSGTGGQRLYNEQFF
TGTGCCAGCAGTGGGACAGGGGGTCAACGCCTCTACAATGAGCAGTTCTTC
>TRBV2|TRBD1|TRBJ1-3|-
CASRDGTAVGNTIYF
TGTGCCAGCAGGGACGGGACAGCAGTCGGAAACACCATATATTTT
>TRBV19|TRBD2|TRBJ2-5|-
CASSTGLAGETQYF
TGTGCCAGTAGTACGGGGCTAGCGGGAGAGACCCAGTACTTC
>TRBV7-3|TRBD1|TRBJ2-1|-
CASSPTTGGVEQFF
TGTGCCAGCAGCCCCACAACAGGGGGCGTGGAGCAGTTCTTC
>TRBV30|-|TRBJ1-6|-
CAWSVLDSNSPLHF
TGTGCCTGGAGTGTACTCGACAGCAATTCACCCCTCCACTTT
>TRBV7-3|-|TRBJ2-6|-
CASSLKVGGSSGANVLTF
TGTGCCAGCAGCTTAAAAGTTGGGGGCTCCTCTGGGGCCAACGTCCTGACTTTC
>TRBV9|-|TRBJ1-1|-
CASSVGGQQNTEAFF
TGTGCCAGCAGCGTAGGTGGACAGCAGAACACTGAAGCTTTCTTT